The entry below describes one TCR beta chain. What it binds is unknown. V lost 5 bases to trimming and J lost 1 base, with 8 bases between them. This CDR3 has 13 residues. From germline, CDR1 is LNHDA and CDR2 SQIVND (reference sequence). This entry is derived from a study of OX40 agonist ivuxolimab in advanced cancers. Study-level results: At 0.1 to 3.0 mg/kg and by week 6, CD4+ and CD8+ T cells in the blood had expanded clonally. In the 0.1-3.0 mg/kg groups, partial responders showed among the lowest expansion. Some of the nonresponding patients also showed low levels of normalized T-cell clonal expansion.

TCRdb keeps only in-frame clones here, not all; method: immunoSEQ multiplex PCR. The sample lists tens of thousands of clones, roughly 87% occurring once. Excluded were patients having autoimmune disease history or systemic immunosuppression. This specimen consisted of CD4+ or CD8+ T cells sorted from blood, obtained in a trial of the OX40 agonist ivuxolimab. This TCR was sampled from an adult with an advanced solid tumor such as melanoma, head and neck, liver or kidney cancer. V gene TRBV19 combines with J gene TRBJ1-1; D is unresolved. CDR3 nucleotides: TGTGCCAGTAGTCTCCGCGGGAACACTGAAGCTTTCTTT. As protein: CASSLRGNTEAFF.